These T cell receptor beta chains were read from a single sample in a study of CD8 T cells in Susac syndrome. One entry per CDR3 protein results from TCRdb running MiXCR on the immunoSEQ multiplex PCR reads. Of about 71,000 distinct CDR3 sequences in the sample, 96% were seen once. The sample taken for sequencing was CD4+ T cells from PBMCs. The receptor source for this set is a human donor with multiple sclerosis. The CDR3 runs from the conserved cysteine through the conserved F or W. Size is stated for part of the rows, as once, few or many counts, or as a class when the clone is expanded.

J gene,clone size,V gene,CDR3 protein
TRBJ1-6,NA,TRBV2,CASSLDRVGNSPLHF
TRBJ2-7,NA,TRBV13,CASSWGTTRFYEQYF
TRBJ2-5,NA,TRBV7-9,CASSSLAPDQETQYF
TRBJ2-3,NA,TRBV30,CAWSTGGTDTQYF
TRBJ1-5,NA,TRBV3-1,CASSRGTVGNQPQHF
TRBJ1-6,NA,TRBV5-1,CASSPQWTGAGSPLHF
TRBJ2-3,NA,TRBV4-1,CASSLSSGEADTQYF
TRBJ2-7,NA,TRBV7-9,CASSLRQGNEQYF
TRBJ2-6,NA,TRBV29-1,CSVATGTGANVLTF
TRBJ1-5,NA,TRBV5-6,CASSLKAVSNQPQHF
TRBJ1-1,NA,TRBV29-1,CSVDGDRGNTEAFF
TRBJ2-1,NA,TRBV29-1,CSVAGGRAGPNNEQFF
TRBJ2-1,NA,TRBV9,CASSARLSSYNEQFF
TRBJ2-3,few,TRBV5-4,CASSLGGYTDTQYF
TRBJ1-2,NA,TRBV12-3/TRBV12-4,CASSSWTRTYGYTF
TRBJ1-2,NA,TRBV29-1,CSVDRGGYGYTF
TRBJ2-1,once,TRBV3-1,CASSHRDSGVSEQFF
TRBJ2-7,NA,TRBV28,CASSSQGVRYEQYF
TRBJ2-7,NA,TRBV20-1,CSASGPGQGLYF
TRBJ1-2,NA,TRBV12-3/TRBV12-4,CATQSHLNYGYTF
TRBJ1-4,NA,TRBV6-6,CASRDFREKLFF
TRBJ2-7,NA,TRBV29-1,CSVSTSGGANEQYF
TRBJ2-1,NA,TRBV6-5,CASGGQGNEQFF
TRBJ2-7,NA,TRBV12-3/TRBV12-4,CASSPGLRSSYEQYF
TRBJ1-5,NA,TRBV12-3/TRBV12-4,CASRKDRGNQPQHF
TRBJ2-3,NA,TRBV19,CASSIDPHWVAGSTDTQYF
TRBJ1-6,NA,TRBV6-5,CASSPRQGSGSPLHF
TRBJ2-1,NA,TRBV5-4,CASSEPGAYNEQFF
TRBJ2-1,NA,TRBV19,CASSNHRGSYNEQFF
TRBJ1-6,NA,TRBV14,CASSQEEWSPLHF
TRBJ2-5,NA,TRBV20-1,CSAKTVGIQETQYF
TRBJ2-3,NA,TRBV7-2,CASSLDRAADTQYF
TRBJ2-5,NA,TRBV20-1,CSASLAGETQYF
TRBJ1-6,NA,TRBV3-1,CASSQGGPPLHF
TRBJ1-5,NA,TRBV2,CASSEGGEPQHF
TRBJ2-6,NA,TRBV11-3,CASTTGTGVSGANVLTF
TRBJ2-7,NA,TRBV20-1,CSARDSRGAGYEQYF
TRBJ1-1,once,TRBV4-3,CASSQDIQGRNTEAFF
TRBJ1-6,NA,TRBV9,CASSVGLSYNSPLHF
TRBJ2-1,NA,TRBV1,CTSSQKGKRGGNNEQFF
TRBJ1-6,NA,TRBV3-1,CASSQGTGGNSPLHF
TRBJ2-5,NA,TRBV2,CASSAVKGREETQYF
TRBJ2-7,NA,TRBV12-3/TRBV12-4,CASSLEVYEQYF
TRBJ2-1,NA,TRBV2,CASSDRNEQFF
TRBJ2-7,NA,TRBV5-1,CASSSLSRLTYEQYF
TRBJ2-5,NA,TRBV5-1,CASGGLAGGRGETQYF
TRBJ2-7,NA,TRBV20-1,CSAFPRGPSSYEQYF
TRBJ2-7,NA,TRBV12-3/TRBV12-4,CASTEGGTGAYEQYF
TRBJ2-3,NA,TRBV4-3,CASSPGTSGVDTQYF
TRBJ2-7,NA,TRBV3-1,CASSQRGSGGLEQYF
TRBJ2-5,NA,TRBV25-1,CASSSPRGTQYF